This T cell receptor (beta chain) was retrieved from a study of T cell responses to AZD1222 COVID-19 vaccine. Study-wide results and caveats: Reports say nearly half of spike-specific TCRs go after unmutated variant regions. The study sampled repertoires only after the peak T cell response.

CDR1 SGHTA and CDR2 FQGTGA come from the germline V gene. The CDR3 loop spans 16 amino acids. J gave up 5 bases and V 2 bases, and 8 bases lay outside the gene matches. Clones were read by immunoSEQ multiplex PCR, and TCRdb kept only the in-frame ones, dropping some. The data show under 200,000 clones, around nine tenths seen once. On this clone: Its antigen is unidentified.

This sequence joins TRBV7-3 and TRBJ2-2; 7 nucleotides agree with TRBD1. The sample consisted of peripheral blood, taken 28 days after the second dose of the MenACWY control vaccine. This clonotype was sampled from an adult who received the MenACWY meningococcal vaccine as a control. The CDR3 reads CASSLVHRGFTGELFF. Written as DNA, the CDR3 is TGTGCCAGCAGCTTAGTCCACAGGGGATTTACCGGGGAGCTGTTTTTT.